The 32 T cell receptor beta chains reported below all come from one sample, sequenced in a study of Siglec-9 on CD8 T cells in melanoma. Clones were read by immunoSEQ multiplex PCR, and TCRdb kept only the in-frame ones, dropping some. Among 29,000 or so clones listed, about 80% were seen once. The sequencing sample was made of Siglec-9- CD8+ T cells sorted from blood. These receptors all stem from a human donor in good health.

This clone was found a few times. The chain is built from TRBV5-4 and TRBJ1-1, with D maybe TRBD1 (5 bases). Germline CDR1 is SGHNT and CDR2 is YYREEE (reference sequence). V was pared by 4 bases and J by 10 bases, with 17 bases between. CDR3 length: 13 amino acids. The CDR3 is CASSPGEGSVAFF. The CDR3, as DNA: TGTGCCAGCAGCCCCGGGGAGGGGAGTGTAGCTTTCTTT.

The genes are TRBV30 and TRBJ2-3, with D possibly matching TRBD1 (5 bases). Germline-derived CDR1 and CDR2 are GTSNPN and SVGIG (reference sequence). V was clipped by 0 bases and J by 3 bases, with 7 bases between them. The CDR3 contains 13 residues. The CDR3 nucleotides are TGTGCCTGGAGTGTGCCAGGGACAGATACGCAGTATTTT. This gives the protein CAWSVPGTDTQYF.

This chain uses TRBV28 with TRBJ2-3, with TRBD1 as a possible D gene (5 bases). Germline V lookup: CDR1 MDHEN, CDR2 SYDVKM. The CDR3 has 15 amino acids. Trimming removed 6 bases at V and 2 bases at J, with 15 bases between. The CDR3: CASRPTQENTDTQYF. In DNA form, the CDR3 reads TGTGCCAGCAGACCAACACAGGAGAACACAGATACGCAGTATTTT. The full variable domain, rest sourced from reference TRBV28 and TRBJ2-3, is DVKVTQSSRYLVKRTGEKVFLECVQDMDHENMFWYRQDPGLGLRLIYFSYDVKMKEKGDIPEGYSVSREKKERFSLILESASTNQTSMYLCASRPTQENTDTQYFGPGTRLTVL.

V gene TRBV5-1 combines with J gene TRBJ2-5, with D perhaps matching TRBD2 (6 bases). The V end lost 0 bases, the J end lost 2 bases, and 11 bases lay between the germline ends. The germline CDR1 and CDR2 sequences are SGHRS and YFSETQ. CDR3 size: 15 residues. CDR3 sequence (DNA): TGCGCCAGCAGCTTGGCTTTCGGGGGTCAAGAGACCCAGTACTTC. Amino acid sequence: CASSLAFGGQETQYF.

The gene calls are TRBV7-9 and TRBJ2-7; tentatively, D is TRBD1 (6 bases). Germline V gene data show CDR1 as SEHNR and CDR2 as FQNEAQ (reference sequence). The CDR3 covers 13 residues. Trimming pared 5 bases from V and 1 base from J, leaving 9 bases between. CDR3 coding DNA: TGTGCCAGCAGCCCAGGGACATCCTACGAGCAGTACTTC. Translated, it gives CASSPGTSYEQYF.

Here the CDR3 reads CASSTWVAPPVTGELFF. CDR3 DNA sequence: TGTGCCAGCAGCACGTGGGTCGCCCCTCCGGTCACCGGGGAGCTGTTTTTT. The chain has TRBV9 and TRBJ2-2, with D unresolved. V was shortened by 4 bases and J by 4 bases, with 20 bases between the two germline ends. CDR1 and CDR2 (germline): SGDLS, YYNGEE. The CDR3 covers 17 residues.

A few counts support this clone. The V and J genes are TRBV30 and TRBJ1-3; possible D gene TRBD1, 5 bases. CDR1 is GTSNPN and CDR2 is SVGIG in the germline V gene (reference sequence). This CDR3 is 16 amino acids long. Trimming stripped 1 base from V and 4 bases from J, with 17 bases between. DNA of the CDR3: TGTGCCTGGAGTGAGGGCCAGGGTTTCGCGGGAAACACCATATATTTT. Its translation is CAWSEGQGFAGNTIYF.

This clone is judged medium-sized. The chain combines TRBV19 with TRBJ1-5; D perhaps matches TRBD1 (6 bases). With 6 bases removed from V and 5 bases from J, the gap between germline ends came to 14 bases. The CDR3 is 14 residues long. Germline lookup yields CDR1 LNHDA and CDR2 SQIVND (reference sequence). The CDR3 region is CASSLQGSYQPQHF. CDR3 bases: TGTGCCAGTAGCCTACAGGGTTCGTATCAGCCCCAGCATTTT.

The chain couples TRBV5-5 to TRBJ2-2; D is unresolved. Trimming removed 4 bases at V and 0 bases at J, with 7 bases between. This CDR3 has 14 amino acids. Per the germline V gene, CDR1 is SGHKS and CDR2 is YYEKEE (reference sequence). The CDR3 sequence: CASSHSSNTGELFF. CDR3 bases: TGTGCCAGCAGCCACTCCTCGAACACCGGGGAGCTGTTTTTT.

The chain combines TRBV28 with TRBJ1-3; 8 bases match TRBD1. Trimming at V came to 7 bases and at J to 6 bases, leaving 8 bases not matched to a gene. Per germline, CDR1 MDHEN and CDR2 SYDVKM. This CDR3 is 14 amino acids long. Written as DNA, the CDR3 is TGTGCCAGCAATCCCCTGACAGGGGAAAACACCATATATTTT. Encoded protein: CASNPLTGENTIYF. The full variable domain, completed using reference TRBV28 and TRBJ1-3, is DVKVTQSSRYLVKRTGEKVFLECVQDMDHENMFWYRQDPGLGLRLIYFSYDVKMKEKGDIPEGYSVSREKKERFSLILESASTNQTSMYLCASNPLTGENTIYFGEGSWLTVV.

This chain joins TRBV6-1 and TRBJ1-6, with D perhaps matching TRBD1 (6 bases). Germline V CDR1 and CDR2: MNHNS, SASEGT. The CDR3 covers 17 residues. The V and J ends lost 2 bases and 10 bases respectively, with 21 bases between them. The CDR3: CASSERGDRDIRSPLHF. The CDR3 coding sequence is TGTGCCAGCAGTGAACGGGGGGACCGGGACATTAGGTCACCCCTCCACTTT.

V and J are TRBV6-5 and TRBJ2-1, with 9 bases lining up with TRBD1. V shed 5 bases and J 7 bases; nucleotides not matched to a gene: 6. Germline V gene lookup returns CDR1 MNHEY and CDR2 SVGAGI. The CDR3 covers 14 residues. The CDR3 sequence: CASSPGDRENEQFF. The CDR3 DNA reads TGTGCCAGCAGTCCCGGGGACAGGGAGAATGAGCAGTTCTTC.

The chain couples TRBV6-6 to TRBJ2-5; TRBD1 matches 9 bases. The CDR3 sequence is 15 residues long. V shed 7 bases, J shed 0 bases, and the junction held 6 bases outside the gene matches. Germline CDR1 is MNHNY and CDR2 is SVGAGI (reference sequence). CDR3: CASKSTGGYQETQYF. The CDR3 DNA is TGTGCCAGCAAATCGACAGGGGGTTACCAAGAGACCCAGTACTTC.

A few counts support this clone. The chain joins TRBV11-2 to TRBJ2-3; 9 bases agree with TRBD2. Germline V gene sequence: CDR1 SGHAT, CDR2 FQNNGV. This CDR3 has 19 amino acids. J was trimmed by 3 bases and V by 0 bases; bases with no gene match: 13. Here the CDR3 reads CASSLDPAGGPSETDTQYF. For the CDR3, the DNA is TGTGCCAGCAGCTTAGACCCCGCGGGGGGGCCCTCAGAAACAGATACGCAGTATTTT.

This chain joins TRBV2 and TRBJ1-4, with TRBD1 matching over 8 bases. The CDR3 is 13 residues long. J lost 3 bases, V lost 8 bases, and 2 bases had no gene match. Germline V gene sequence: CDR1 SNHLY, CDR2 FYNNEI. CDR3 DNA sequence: TGTGCCAGCGGGGGACAGGCTAATGAAAAACTGTTTTTT. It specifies CASGGQANEKLFF.

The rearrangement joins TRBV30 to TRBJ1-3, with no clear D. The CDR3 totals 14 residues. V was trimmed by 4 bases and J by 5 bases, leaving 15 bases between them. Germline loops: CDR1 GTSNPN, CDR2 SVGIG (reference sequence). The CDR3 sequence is CAWTLLDFRNTIYF. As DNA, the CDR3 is TGTGCCTGGACTCTGCTCGATTTCAGAAACACCATATATTTT.

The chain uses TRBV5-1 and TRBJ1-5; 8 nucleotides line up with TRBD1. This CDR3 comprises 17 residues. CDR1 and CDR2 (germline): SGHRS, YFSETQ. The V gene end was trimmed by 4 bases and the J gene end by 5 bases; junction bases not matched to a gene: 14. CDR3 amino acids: CASSPGTGGFRDQPQHF. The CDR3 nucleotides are TGCGCCAGCAGCCCCGGGACAGGCGGTTTTAGGGATCAGCCCCAGCATTTT.

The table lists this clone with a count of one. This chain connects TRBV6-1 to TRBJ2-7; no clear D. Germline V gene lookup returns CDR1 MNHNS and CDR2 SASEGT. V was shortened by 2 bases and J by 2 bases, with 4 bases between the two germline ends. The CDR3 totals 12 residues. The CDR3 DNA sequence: TGTGCCAGCAGTGAAAAGCCCTACGAGCAGTACTTC. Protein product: CASSEKPYEQYF.

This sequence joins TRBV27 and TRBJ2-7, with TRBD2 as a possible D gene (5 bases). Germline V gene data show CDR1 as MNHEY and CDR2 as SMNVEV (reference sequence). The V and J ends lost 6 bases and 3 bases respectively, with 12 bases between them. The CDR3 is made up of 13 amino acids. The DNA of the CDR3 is TGTGCCAGCAGAAAAGCGGACTTCTACGAGCAGTACTTC. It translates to CASRKADFYEQYF.

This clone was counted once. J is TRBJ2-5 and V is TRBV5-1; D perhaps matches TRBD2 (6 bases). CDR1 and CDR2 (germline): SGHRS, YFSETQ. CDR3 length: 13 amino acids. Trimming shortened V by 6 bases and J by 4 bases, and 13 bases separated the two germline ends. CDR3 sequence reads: CASKEGLGETQYF. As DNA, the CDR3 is TGCGCCAGCAAGGAGGGGCTGGGAGAGACCCAGTACTTC. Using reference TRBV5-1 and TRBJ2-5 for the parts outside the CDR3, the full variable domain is KAGVTQTPRYLIKTRGQQVTLSCSPISGHRSVSWYQQTPGQGLQFLFEYFSETQRNKGNFPGRFSGRQFSNSRSEMNVSTLELGDSALYLCASKEGLGETQYFGPGTRLLVL.

The CDR3 DNA reads as TGTGCCAGCAGTTTTGGGACTAGCGGGGGGCTAGAGACCCAGTACTTC. This encodes CASSFGTSGGLETQYF. The chain joins TRBV27 to TRBJ2-5; 15 bases agree with TRBD2. V shed 3 bases, J shed 4 bases, and the junction held 3 bases outside the gene matches. This CDR3 contains 16 residues. The germline gives CDR1 MNHEY, CDR2 SMNVEV (reference sequence).

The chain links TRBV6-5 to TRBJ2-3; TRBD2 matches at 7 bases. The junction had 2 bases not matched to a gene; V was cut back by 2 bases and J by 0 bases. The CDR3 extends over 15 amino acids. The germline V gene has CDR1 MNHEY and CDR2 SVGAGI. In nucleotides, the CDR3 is TGTGCCAGCAGTTACAGCGGGGAGAGCACAGATACGCAGTATTTT. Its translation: CASSYSGESTDTQYF.

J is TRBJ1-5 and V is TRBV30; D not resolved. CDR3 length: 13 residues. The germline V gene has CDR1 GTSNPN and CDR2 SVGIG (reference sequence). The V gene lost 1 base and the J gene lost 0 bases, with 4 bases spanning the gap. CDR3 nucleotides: TGTGCCTGGAGTGATTCTAGCAATCAGCCCCAGCATTTT. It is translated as CAWSDSSNQPQHF.

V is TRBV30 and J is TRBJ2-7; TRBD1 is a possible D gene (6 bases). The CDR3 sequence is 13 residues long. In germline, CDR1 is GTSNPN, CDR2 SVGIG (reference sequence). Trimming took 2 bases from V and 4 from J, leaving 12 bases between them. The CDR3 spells CAWSRGNSYEQYF. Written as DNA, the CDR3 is TGTGCCTGGAGTAGGGGGAACTCATACGAGCAGTACTTC.

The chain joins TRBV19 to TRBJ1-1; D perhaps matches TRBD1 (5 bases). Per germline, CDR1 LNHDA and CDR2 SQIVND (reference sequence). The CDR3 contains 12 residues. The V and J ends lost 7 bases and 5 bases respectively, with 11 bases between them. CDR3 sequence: CASTGGGTEAFF. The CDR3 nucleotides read TGTGCCAGTACTGGGGGAGGGACTGAAGCTTTCTTT.

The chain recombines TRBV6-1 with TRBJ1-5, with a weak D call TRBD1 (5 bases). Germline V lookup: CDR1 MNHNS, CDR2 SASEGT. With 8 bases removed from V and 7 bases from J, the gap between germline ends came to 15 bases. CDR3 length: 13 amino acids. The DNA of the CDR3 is TGTGCCAGCGGGGCTGGGGGGAGGCAGCCCCAGCATTTT. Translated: CASGAGGRQPQHF.

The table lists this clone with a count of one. The CDR3 sequence is CASSPRPKRDGALNEQYF. CDR3 bases: TGTGCCAGCAGTCCTCGACCAAAGCGGGACGGAGCATTGAACGAGCAGTACTTC. The chain combines TRBV27 with TRBJ2-7; 7 nucleotides agree with TRBD2. The length of the CDR3 is 18 residues. CDR1 is MNHEY and CDR2 is SMNVEV in the germline V gene (reference sequence). V lost 5 bases to trimming and J lost 5 bases; unmatched junction nucleotides: 21.

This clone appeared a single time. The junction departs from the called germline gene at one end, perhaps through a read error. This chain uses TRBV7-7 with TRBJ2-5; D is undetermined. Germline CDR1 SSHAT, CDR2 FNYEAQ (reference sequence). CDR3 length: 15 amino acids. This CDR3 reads CASSLVKTPSETQYF. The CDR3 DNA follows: TGTGCTAGCAGCTTAGTTAAGACTCCGTCAGAGACCCAGTACTTC.

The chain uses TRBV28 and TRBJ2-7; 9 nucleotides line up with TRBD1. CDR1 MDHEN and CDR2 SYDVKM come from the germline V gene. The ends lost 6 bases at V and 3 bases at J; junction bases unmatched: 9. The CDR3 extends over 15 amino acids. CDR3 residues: CASRSTGGYSYEQYF. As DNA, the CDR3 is TGTGCCAGCAGATCTACAGGGGGCTATAGCTACGAGCAGTACTTC.

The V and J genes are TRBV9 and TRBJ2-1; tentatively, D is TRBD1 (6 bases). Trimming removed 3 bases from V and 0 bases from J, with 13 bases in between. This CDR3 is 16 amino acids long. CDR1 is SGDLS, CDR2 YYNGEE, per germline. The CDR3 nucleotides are TGTGCCAGCAGCGGGGACACAAGGAGCTCCTACAATGAGCAGTTCTTC. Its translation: CASSGDTRSSYNEQFF.

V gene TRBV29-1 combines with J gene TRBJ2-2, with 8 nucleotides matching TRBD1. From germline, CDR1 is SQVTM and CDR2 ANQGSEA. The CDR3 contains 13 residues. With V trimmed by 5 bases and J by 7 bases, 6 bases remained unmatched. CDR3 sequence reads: CSVLRTGIGELFF. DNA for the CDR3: TGCAGCGTTTTACGGACAGGGATCGGGGAGCTGTTTTTT.

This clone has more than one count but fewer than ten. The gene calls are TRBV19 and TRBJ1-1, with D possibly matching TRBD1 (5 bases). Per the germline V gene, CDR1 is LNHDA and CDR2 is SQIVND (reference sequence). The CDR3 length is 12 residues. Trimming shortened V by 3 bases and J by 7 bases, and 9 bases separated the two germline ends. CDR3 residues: CASSIGGLEAFF. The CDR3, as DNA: TGTGCCAGTAGTATCGGGGGACTTGAAGCTTTCTTT.